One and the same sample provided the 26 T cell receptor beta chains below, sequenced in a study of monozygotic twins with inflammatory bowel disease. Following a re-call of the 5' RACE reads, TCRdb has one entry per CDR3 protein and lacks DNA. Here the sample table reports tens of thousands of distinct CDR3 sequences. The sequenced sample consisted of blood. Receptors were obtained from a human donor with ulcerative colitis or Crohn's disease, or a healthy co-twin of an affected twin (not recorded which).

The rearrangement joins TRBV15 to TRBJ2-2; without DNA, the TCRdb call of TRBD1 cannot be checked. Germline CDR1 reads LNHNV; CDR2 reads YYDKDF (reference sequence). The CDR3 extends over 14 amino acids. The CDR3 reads CATSRARATGELFF.

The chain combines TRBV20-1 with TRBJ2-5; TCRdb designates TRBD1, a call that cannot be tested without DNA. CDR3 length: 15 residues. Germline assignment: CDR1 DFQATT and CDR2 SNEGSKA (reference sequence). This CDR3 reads CSASGYRGKQETQYF.

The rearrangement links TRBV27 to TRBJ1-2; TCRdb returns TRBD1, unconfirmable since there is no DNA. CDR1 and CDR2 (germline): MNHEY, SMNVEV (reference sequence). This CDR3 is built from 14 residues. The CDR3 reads CASSFRQGEGGYTF.

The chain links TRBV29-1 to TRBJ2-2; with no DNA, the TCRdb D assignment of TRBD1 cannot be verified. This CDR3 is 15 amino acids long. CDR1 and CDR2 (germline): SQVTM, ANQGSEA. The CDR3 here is CSVEQRGPRGGELFF.

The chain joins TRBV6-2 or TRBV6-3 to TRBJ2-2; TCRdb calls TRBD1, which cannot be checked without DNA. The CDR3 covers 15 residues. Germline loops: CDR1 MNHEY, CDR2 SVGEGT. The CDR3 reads CASKDGGAGIGELFF.

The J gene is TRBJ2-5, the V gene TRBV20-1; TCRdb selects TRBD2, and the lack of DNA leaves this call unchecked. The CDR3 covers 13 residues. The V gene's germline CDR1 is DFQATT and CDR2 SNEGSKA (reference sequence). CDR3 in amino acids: CSATGGHQETQYF.

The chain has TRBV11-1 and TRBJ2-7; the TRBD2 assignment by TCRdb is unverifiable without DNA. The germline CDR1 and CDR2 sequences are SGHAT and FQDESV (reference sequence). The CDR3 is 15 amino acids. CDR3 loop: CASSDPGGLAYEQYF.

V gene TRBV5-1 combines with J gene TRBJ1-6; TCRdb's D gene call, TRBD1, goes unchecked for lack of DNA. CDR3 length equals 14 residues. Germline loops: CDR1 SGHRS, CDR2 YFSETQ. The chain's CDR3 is CASAPTGDNSPLHF.

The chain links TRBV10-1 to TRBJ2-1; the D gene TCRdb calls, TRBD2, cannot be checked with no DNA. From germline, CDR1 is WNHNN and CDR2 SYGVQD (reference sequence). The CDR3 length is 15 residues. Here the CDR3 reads CASSETGTSDNEQFF.

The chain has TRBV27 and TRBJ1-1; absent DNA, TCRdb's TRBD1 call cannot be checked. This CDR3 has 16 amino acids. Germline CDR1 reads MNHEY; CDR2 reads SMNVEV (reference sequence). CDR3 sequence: CASRVGSRGMNTEAFF.

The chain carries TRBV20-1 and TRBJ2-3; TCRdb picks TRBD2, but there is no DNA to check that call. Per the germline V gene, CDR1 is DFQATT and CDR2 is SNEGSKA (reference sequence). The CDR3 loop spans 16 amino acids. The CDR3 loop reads CSARDTTSGGRGTQYF.

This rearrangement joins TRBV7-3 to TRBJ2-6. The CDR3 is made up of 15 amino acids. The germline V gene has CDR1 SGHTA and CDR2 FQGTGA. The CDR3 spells CASSLWQSGANVLTF.

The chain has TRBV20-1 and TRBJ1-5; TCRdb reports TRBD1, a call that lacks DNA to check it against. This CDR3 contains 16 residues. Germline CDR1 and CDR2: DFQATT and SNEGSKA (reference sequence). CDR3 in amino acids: CSATNRQGKYNQPQHF.

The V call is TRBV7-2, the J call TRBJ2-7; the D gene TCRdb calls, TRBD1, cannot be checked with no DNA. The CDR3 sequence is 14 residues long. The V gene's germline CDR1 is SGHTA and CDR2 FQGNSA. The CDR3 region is CASSLDRGEREQYF.

CDR3 loop: CAISEDRDRETQYF. This chain joins TRBV10-3 and TRBJ2-5. Germline assignment: CDR1 ENHRY and CDR2 SYGVKD. CDR3 length: 14 amino acids.

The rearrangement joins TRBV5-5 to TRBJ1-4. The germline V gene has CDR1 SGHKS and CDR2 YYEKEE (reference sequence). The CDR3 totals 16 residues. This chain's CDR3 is CASSWTRDLLAAKLFF.

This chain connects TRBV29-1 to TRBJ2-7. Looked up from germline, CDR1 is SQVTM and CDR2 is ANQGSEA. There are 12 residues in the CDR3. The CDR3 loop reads CSVAANSYEQYF.

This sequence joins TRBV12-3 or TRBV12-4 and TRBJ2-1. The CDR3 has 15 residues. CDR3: CASKAPRSSYNEQFF.

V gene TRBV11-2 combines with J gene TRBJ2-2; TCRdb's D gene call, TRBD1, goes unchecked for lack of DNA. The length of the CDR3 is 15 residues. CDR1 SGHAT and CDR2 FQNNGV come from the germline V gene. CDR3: CASRPGQMNTGELFF.

CDR3 region: CASSFGQGVSQYF. The chain is built from TRBV7-2 and TRBJ2-5; TCRdb's D call, TRBD1, is unchecked because there is no DNA. The CDR3 covers 13 residues. The germline gives CDR1 SGHTA, CDR2 FQGNSA.

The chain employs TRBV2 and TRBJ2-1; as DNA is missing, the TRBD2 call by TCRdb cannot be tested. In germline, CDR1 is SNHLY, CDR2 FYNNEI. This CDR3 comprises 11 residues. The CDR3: CASSSGLVGFF.

The chain's CDR3 is CASSEHQGNTGELFF. The V gene is TRBV2, the J gene TRBJ2-2; with no DNA, the TCRdb D assignment of TRBD1 cannot be verified. This CDR3 region has 15 residues. CDR1 and CDR2 (germline): SNHLY, FYNNEI.

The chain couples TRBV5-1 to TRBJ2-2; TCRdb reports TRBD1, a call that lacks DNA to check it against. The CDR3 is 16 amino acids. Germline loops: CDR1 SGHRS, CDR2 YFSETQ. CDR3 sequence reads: CASSLAARENTGELFF. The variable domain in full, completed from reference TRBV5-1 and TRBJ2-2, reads KAGVTQTPRYLIKTRGQQVTLSCSPISGHRSVSWYQQTPGQGLQFLFEYFSETQRNKGNFPGRFSGRQFSNSRSEMNVSTLELGDSALYLCASSLAARENTGELFFGEGSRLTVL.

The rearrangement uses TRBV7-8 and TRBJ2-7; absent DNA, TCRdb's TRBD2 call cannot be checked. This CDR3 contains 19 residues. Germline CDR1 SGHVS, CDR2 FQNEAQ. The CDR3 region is CASSLTGPGTSGSAYEQYF.

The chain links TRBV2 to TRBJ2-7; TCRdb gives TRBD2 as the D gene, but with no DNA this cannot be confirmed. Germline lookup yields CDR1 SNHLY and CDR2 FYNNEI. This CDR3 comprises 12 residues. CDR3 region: CASSDVGDEQYF.

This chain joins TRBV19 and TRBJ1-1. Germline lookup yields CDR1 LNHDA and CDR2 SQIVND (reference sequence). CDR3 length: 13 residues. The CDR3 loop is CASLGRLRTEAFF.